The sequence of this TCR beta chain was determined in a study of OX40 agonist ivuxolimab in advanced cancers. About the study: Ivuxolimab is an agonistic anti-OX40 (CD134) antibody, and patients were treated with it.

Here immunoSEQ multiplex PCR was the method, and the copy in TCRdb shows in-frame clones only, minus some. This sample has 60,000 or so clones, with roughly 93% found just once. Study-wide findings and caveats: Some patients without response likewise showed low normalized clonal expansion.

Details on this clone: Its antigen is not known.

The CDR3 spans 15 residues. V shed 5 bases, J shed 7 bases, and the junction held 8 bases outside the gene matches. In germline, CDR1 is SGHDT, CDR2 YYEEEE. This clonotype originated in an adult with an advanced solid tumor such as melanoma, head and neck, liver or kidney cancer. The V call is TRBV5-6, the J call TRBJ2-2; 10 bases are shared with TRBD2. The source material was CD4+ or CD8+ T cells sorted from blood, sampled in a trial of the OX40 agonist ivuxolimab. The CDR3, as DNA: TGTGCCAGCAGTTTCCGGACTAGCGGAGGCGGGGAGCTGTTTTTT. Protein sequence: CASSFRTSGGGELFF.